Listed here is a single T cell receptor beta chain. TCRdb keeps only in-frame clones here, not all; method: immunoSEQ multiplex PCR. The sample includes 45,000 to 55,000 clones, 90% to 95% of them seen just once. The sample originates from a study of T cell changes during pregnancy in multiple sclerosis. The length of the CDR3 is 18 residues. V shed 5 bases, J shed 0 bases, and the junction held 11 bases outside the gene matches. Germline CDR1 and CDR2: LNHDA and SQIVND (reference sequence). The V and J genes are TRBV19 and TRBJ1-4, with 8 bases lining up with TRBD1. The sequence derives from a female donor with multiple sclerosis, enrolled in a pregnancy study. Source: peripheral blood, taken after pregnancy. As DNA, the CDR3 is TGTGCCAGTAGTCACGGTTCAGGGGGCACATCAACTAATGAAAAACTGTTTTTT. Its translation: CASSHGSGGTSTNEKLFF.